This TCR beta chain stems from a study of T cell responses to AZD1222 COVID-19 vaccine. Pooled samples include second doses given at about 4 or 12 weeks. Of note for this clone: What it binds is not known.

Some clones are missing from TCRdb's copy, which holds only in-frame ones; the method was immunoSEQ multiplex PCR. Here the sample spans about 94,000 clones, 85% being singletons. Whole-study results and caveats: Increased Spike-specific TCR breadth and depth were observed after two AZD1222 doses. Samples come after the peak T cell response, not at day 14. Clonal diversity may have been underestimated in mostly white British donors.

Trimming removed 1 base at V and 7 bases at J, with 13 bases between. The germline CDR1 and CDR2 sequences are LGHNA and YSLEER. This CDR3 contains 14 residues. The chain is built from TRBV4-3 and TRBJ2-5; D is perhaps TRBD1 or TRBD2 (5 bases each). The receptor comes from an adult who received the AZD1222 COVID-19 vaccine. The sequencing used peripheral blood, collected 28 days after the second AZD1222 dose. The CDR3 DNA follows: TGCGCCAGCAGCCAAGGGGGGACCCTTGGGACCCAGTACTTC. This encodes CASSQGGTLGTQYF.